One TCR beta chain is described in this entry. TCRdb's table, derived via immunoSEQ multiplex PCR, lists solely in-frame clones and lacks some. The top ten hold around 7.7% of the sample, which has about 150,000 clones, 84% seen once. These data belong to a study of blood T cell repertoires in COVID-19. Looking at the study overall: PBMCs, B-cell-depleted T cells, or T cells were the source of the cDNA or gDNA that made up the material.

Trimming cost V 6 bases and J 6 bases, with 14 bases left between them. The CDR3 consists of 14 residues. Germline loops: CDR1 MNHEY, CDR2 SVGAGI. This rearrangement joins TRBV6-5 to TRBJ2-2; TRBD2 is a possible D gene (6 bases). The sequence derives from a man in his forties or fifties who had recovered from COVID-19. Specimen: PBMCs or T cells enriched from blood (not recorded which). The CDR3 spells CASRRGVFSGELFF. In DNA form, the CDR3 reads TGTGCCAGCAGGCGGGGTGTATTTTCCGGGGAGCTGTTTTTT.